This TCR beta chain was captured in a study of response to subunit inactivated influenza vaccine. The germline V and J ends were trimmed by 6 bases and 0 bases, with 6 bases remaining between them. Looked up from germline, CDR1 is KGHDR and CDR2 is SFDVKD. The CDR3 is 13 amino acids. Via MiXCR, TCRdb re-called the RT-PCR reads, giving one row per CDR3 protein. The table shows about 150,000 distinct CDR3 sequences, with roughly 10% occurring only once. Study-wide findings and caveats: Authors suggested each seasonal influenza vaccination recruits few new T cells.

This clonotype was seen only a few times. What it recognizes is unknown. The sequence was collected from a man between 50 and 75 years old who received an inactivated influenza vaccine. The chain employs TRBV24-1 and TRBJ2-3, with D uncertain. The sample here was CD8+ T cells sorted from PBMCs, taken less than 30 months after vaccination. The CDR3: CATSTVSTDTQYF. Written as DNA, the CDR3 is TGTGCCACCAGTACTGTCAGCACAGATACGCAGTATTTT.